This entry is about one T cell receptor (beta chain). No antigen is known for it. Measured with immunoSEQ multiplex PCR; TCRdb has only the in-frame clones, and not every one. The table has roughly 700,000 clones, around 67% seen once. The V end lost 0 bases, the J end lost 7 bases, and 13 bases lay between the germline ends. Germline V CDR1 and CDR2: SGHRS, YFSETQ. CDR3 size: 14 residues. This entry belongs to a study of shared clonotypes between healthy human individuals. The study, taken as a whole, reports: A generally larger estimated richness was seen in naive subsets than in memory subsets. Generation probabilities of non-shared clonotypes were lower (relative to those shared by all four donors).

The split of CD4+ cells yielded CD45RA+ naive and CD45RA-negative memory subsets. Sequencing was performed on memory CD4+ T cells sorted from blood. As to subset: CD45RA-negative fraction. The receptor was isolated from a woman aged 25 to 39 in good health. The rearrangement links TRBV5-1 to TRBJ1-1; D is unresolved. CDR3 nucleotides: TGCGCCAGCAGCTTGGGAGATGAACAAAATGAAGCTTTCTTT. Amino acid sequence: CASSLGDEQNEAFF.